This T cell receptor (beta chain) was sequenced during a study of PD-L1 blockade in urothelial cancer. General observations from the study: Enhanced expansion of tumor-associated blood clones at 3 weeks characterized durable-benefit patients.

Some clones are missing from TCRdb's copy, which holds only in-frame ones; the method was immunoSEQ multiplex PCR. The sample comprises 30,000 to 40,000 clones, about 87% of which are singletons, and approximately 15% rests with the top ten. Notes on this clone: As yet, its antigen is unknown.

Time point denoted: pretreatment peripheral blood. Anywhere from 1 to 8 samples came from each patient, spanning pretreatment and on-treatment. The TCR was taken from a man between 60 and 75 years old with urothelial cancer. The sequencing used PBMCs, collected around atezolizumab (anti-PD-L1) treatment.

The CDR3 protein is CASSPNLNEQFF. The CDR3 DNA is TGTGCCAGTAGCCCTAACCTCAATGAGCAGTTCTTC. The chain carries TRBV19 and TRBJ2-1; no definite D call. This CDR3 has 12 residues. V was clipped by 6 bases and J by 6 bases, with 9 bases between them. Germline V gives CDR1 LNHDA, CDR2 SQIVND (reference sequence).